These 24 T cell receptor beta chains share one sample of origin, sequenced in a study of neoadjuvant anti-PD-1 for oral cavity cancer. Assay used: immunoSEQ multiplex PCR; TCRdb lists only in-frame clones, some missing. Here the sample spans roughly 24,000 clones, 25% to 30% being singletons. Time point described: after neoadjuvant nivolumab, at surgical resection. The sample was tumor tissue, taken after nivolumab (anti-PD-1) treatment. Receptors originate from a person between 40 and 85 years old with oral cavity squamous cell carcinoma.

This clone has at least ten counts. This chain uses TRBV9 with TRBJ1-1, with 7 positions matching TRBD1. V gave up 4 bases and J gave up 0 bases; unmatched junction bases: 6. CDR1 is SGDLS, CDR2 YYNGEE, per germline. The CDR3 length is 15 residues. CDR3 DNA: TGTGCCAGCAGCCCCCGACAGGGAATGAACACTGAAGCTTTCTTT. Translating it yields CASSPRQGMNTEAFF. The full variable domain, rest sourced from reference TRBV9 and TRBJ1-1, is DSGVTQTPKHLITATGQRVTLRCSPRSGDLSVYWYQQSLDQGLQFLIQYYNGEERAKGNILERFSAQQFPDLHSELNLSSLELGDSALYFCASSPRQGMNTEAFFGQGTRLTVV.

J is TRBJ1-2 and V is TRBV28, with 8 positions matching TRBD1. The CDR3 totals 16 residues. J lost 4 bases, V lost 6 bases, and 13 bases had no gene match. Germline CDR1 MDHEN, CDR2 SYDVKM. The CDR3 DNA reads TGTGCCAGCAGCATAACGGGCCCAGGGGGCGGCTATGGCTACACCTTC. This gives the protein CASSITGPGGGYGYTF.

The rearrangement links TRBV5-4 to TRBJ2-5; D is unresolved. There are 13 residues in the CDR3. The germline V gene has CDR1 SGHNT and CDR2 YYREEE (reference sequence). Between the trimmed V and J ends, which lost 4 bases and 4 bases, there was a span of 11 bases. The CDR3 region is CASSHRVGETQYF. The CDR3 DNA reads TGTGCCAGCAGCCACCGGGTGGGAGAGACCCAGTACTTC.

This clone has more than one count but fewer than ten. The J gene is TRBJ1-5, the V gene TRBV28; D gene unclear. The CDR3 runs to 14 residues. Germline assignment: CDR1 MDHEN and CDR2 SYDVKM. Deletions cut 6 bases from V and 7 bases from J, with 16 bases between. DNA of the CDR3: TGTGCCAGCAGCCCGCCCGCGAATCTGCAGCCCCAGCATTTT. Protein product: CASSPPANLQPQHF.

J is TRBJ2-3 and V is TRBV4-1; no clear D. CDR1 and CDR2 (germline): MGHRA, YSYEKL. The CDR3 has 16 residues. The V gene lost 0 bases and the J gene lost 1 base, with 11 bases spanning the gap. The CDR3 DNA reads as TGCGCCAGCAGCCAAGAGGCACTAAGGGGCACAGATACGCAGTATTTT. As protein: CASSQEALRGTDTQYF.

The chain has TRBV5-5 and TRBJ1-1; the D gene is possibly TRBD1 (6 bases). Germline assignment: CDR1 SGHKS and CDR2 YYEKEE (reference sequence). V lost 4 bases and J 3 bases, leaving 10 bases between the germline ends. CDR3 size: 13 residues. CDR3 sequence (DNA): TGTGCCAGCAGCGAACAGGGAGACACTGAAGCTTTCTTT. It yields the protein CASSEQGDTEAFF.

CDR3 coding DNA: TGTGCCAGCAGCCTGGACAGCCCCCATGTATTTTTCACTGAAGCTTTCTTT. Translation gives CASSLDSPHVFFTEAFF. The V and J genes are TRBV7-9 and TRBJ1-1; maybe TRBD1 (6 bases). The CDR3 sequence is 17 residues long. CDR1 SEHNR and CDR2 FQNEAQ come from the germline V gene (reference sequence). V shed 5 bases and J shed 4 bases, with 23 bases lying between them.

The chain uses TRBV13 and TRBJ1-1; tentative D call: TRBD1 (5 bases). From germline, CDR1 is PRHDT and CDR2 FYEKMQ (reference sequence). Trimming stripped 1 base from V and 4 bases from J, with 13 bases between. The CDR3 loop spans 15 amino acids. CDR3 loop: CASSLAPGRLTEAFF. The CDR3 nucleotides are TGTGCCAGCAGCTTAGCCCCAGGGAGACTCACTGAAGCTTTCTTT.

This clone was detected once. V usage is TRBV7-3 and J usage is TRBJ2-5; no reliable D call. The CDR3 loop spans 12 amino acids. CDR1 is SGHTA, CDR2 FQGTGA, per germline. V was trimmed by 5 bases and J by 2 bases, leaving 6 bases between them. The CDR3 sequence: CASSLNQETQYF. CDR3 bases: TGTGCCAGCAGCCTTAATCAAGAGACCCAGTACTTC.

This clone was counted only a few times. J is TRBJ1-2 and V is TRBV30; D unclear. The CDR3 runs 14 residues. V was clipped by 4 bases and J by 7 bases, with 19 bases between them. In germline, CDR1 is GTSNPN, CDR2 SVGIG (reference sequence). DNA for the CDR3: TGTGCCTGGACGAGGACGGACGGCTCTATTGGCTACACCTTC. Its protein product is CAWTRTDGSIGYTF. Using reference TRBV30 and TRBJ1-2 for the parts outside the CDR3, the full variable domain is SQTIHQWPATLVQPVGSPLSLECTVEGTSNPNLYWYRQAAGRGLQLLFYSVGIGQISSEVPQNLSASRPQDRQFILSSKKLLLSDSGFYLCAWTRTDGSIGYTFGSGTRLTVV.

V usage is TRBV19 and J usage is TRBJ2-1; D not resolved. The CDR3 length is 18 residues. Trimming shortened V by 0 bases and J by 0 bases, and 15 bases separated the two germline ends. CDR1 is LNHDA and CDR2 is SQIVND in the germline V gene (reference sequence). CDR3 sequence reads: CASSIDPPSYDSYNEQFF. The DNA of the CDR3 is TGTGCCAGTAGTATAGATCCCCCCTCCTACGACTCCTACAATGAGCAGTTCTTC.

This rearrangement joins TRBV27 to TRBJ1-2; TRBD1 matches at 8 bases. Germline V gene sequence: CDR1 MNHEY, CDR2 SMNVEV (reference sequence). CDR3 size: 14 residues. V dropped 3 bases and J dropped 8; count of bases not matched to a gene: 8. CDR3 nucleotide sequence: TGTGCCAGCAGTTTCCTTCGGACAGGGCTAGGCTACACCTTC. Amino acid sequence: CASSFLRTGLGYTF.

A few counts support this clone. This chain's CDR3 is CASRRQPTQETQYF. CDR3 DNA: TGTGCCAGCAGGAGACAGCCGACACAAGAGACCCAGTACTTC. This rearrangement joins TRBV6-1 to TRBJ2-5, with a possible D match to TRBD1 (5 bases). The CDR3 totals 14 residues. The V and J ends lost 6 bases and 2 bases respectively, with 13 bases between them. CDR1 and CDR2 (germline): MNHNS, SASEGT.

The rearrangement uses TRBV27 and TRBJ1-5, with D uncertain. CDR1 MNHEY and CDR2 SMNVEV come from the germline V gene (reference sequence). V dropped 0 bases and J dropped 3 bases, with 6 bases sitting between them. This CDR3 has 14 amino acids. This CDR3 is CASSLSSTNQPQHF. In nucleotides, the CDR3 is TGTGCCAGCAGTTTATCGTCCACCAATCAGCCCCAGCATTTT.

This clone was counted between two and nine times. This chain connects TRBV7-7 to TRBJ2-1, with D perhaps TRBD1 (5 bases). V lost 1 base to trimming and J lost 3 bases, with 10 bases between them. Looked up from germline, CDR1 is SSHAT and CDR2 is FNYEAQ (reference sequence). The CDR3 has 15 amino acids. The CDR3 DNA sequence: TGTGCCAGCAGCTTAGGGCCCACAGGCTACAATGAGCAGTTCTTC. This sequence encodes CASSLGPTGYNEQFF. Full variable domain (missing parts from reference TRBV7-7 and TRBJ2-1): GAGVSQSPRYKVTKRGQDVTLRCDPISSHATLYWYQQALGQGPEFLTYFNYEAQPDKSGLPSDRFSAERPEGSISTLTIQRTEQRDSAMYRCASSLGPTGYNEQFFGPGTRLTVL.

The rearrangement uses TRBV11-2 and TRBJ2-5, with D perhaps matching TRBD1 or TRBD2 (5 bases each). Trimming took off 4 bases at V and 1 base at J, with 10 bases between the two ends. CDR3 length: 14 residues. Per germline, CDR1 SGHAT and CDR2 FQNNGV. CDR3 sequence: CASSYGTLQETQYF. DNA of the CDR3: TGTGCCAGCAGCTACGGGACCCTCCAAGAGACCCAGTACTTC.

This chain links TRBV11-3 with TRBJ1-1; no reliable D call. CDR1 and CDR2 from the germline V gene are SGHNT and YENEEA. V was clipped by 3 bases and J by 7 bases, with 12 bases between them. This CDR3 is 13 amino acids long. CDR3 residues: CASSLSAAHEAFF. The CDR3 bases are TGTGCCAGCAGCTTGAGTGCCGCTCATGAAGCTTTCTTT.

This clone was observed a few times. The rearrangement joins TRBV6-1 to TRBJ2-5; no clear D gene. V was trimmed by 4 bases and J by 5 bases, leaving 11 bases between them. The CDR3 sequence is 13 residues long. CDR1 is MNHNS and CDR2 is SASEGT in the germline V gene. CDR3: CASSAYLGETQYF. The CDR3 region has the DNA TGTGCCAGCAGTGCATATCTGGGGGAGACCCAGTACTTC.

V usage is TRBV21-1 and J usage is TRBJ1-5. TRBV21-1 is shown as a pseudogene. This CDR3 spans 19 amino acids. Here the CDR3 reads CASSGAIPGWGKYNQPQHF. As DNA, the CDR3 is TGTGCCAGCAGTGGGGCGATCCCGGGGTGGGGGAAGTACAATCAGCCCCAGCATTTT.

The chain combines TRBV5-4 with TRBJ2-7; either TRBD1 or TRBD2 may fit D (5 bases each). This CDR3 spans 16 amino acids. From germline, CDR1 is SGHNT and CDR2 YYREEE (reference sequence). V was cut by 0 bases and J by 0 bases, with 13 bases left in between. Here the CDR3 reads CASSLGPGTDSYEQYF. The CDR3, as DNA: TGTGCCAGCAGCTTGGGACCCGGGACGGACTCCTACGAGCAGTACTTC.

The rearrangement joins TRBV6-1 to TRBJ2-1; 10 nucleotides line up with TRBD2. The CDR3 runs to 16 residues. Germline lookup yields CDR1 MNHNS and CDR2 SASEGT. The J segment lost 10 bases and the V segment lost 4 bases, leaving 13 bases of the junction unmatched. This chain's CDR3 is CASSAPGLASVREQFF. CDR3 in DNA: TGTGCCAGCAGTGCGCCGGGACTAGCGTCGGTTAGAGAGCAGTTCTTC.

The gene calls are TRBV28 and TRBJ1-4, with no clear D. V was clipped by 7 bases and J by 8 bases, with 8 bases between them. This CDR3 comprises 11 residues. The germline V gene has CDR1 MDHEN and CDR2 SYDVKM. CDR3 bases: TGTGCCAGCAAAAGTCGGGAAAAACTGTTTTTT. Its protein product is CASKSREKLFF. Full variable domain (remainder filled in from reference TRBV28 and TRBJ1-4): DVKVTQSSRYLVKRTGEKVFLECVQDMDHENMFWYRQDPGLGLRLIYFSYDVKMKEKGDIPEGYSVSREKKERFSLILESASTNQTSMYLCASKSREKLFFGSGTQLSVL.

This clone was seen more than once but under ten times. The chain combines TRBV15 with TRBJ1-5; no clear D. The CDR3 runs 12 residues. Trimming cost V 2 bases and J 5 bases, with 4 bases left between them. Germline V CDR1 and CDR2: LNHNV, YYDKDF (reference sequence). The CDR3 bases are TGTGCCACCAGCAGACAGGATCAGCCCCAGCATTTT. Its protein is CATSRQDQPQHF.

This chain joins TRBV27 and TRBJ2-7, with D perhaps TRBD1 (6 bases). V lost 3 bases, J lost 0 bases, and 9 bases lay in between. The germline V gene has CDR1 MNHEY and CDR2 SMNVEV (reference sequence). The CDR3 extends over 14 amino acids. The CDR3, as DNA: TGTGCCAGCAGTTTTAGGGGGAGCTCCTACGAGCAGTACTTC. Its protein product is CASSFRGSSYEQYF.